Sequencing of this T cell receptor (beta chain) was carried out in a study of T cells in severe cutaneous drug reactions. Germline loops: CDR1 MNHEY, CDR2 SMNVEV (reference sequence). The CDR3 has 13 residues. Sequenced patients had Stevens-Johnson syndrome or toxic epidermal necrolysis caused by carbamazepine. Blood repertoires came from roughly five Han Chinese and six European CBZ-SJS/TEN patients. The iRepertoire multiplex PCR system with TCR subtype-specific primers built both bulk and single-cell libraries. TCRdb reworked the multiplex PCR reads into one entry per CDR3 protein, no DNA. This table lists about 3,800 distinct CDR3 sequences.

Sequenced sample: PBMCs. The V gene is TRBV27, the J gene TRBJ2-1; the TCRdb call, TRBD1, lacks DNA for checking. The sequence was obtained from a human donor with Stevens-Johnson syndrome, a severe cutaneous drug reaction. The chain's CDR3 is CASMGGHGTEQFF.